A single TCR beta chain is shown here with its context. This clone was counted between two and nine times. Its binding antigen is unknown. Base qualities are missing; no much larger clone stands one base away. Genomic DNA was isolated from the sorted cells so that the TCRbeta CDR3 region could be sequenced. TCRbeta CDR3 regions were sequenced using the immunoSEQ Assay. Held by TCRdb, this immuneACCESS table contains in-frame sequences only and omits some clones. Under half of the omission traces to an unresolved V gene where checked; the cause of the rest is unknown. Here the sample has about 16,000 clones; 80% to 95% occur a single time. The ten largest make up 29% of the sample. The sample comes from a study of OX40 agonist ivuxolimab in advanced cancers. Broadly, across the study: Ivuxolimab was an agonistic, fully human IgG2 monoclonal antibody directed against OX40 (CD134), a costimulatory receptor. Intravenous ivuxolimab was administered to patients every 2 weeks at six dose levels: 0.01, 0.1, 0.3, 1.5, 3 and 10 mg/kg. Of the approximately 50 patients in dose escalation, about 20 had hepatocellular carcinoma, approximately 15 had melanoma, 9 had renal cell carcinoma and 9 had head and neck cancer. In the dose-escalation cohort, 75% to 85% of patients were male, and the mean age was 60 years with a range of roughly 23 to 90. Prior anti-PD-1, anti-PD-L1 or anti-CTLA-4 therapy was permitted, and roughly two fifths of dose-escalation patients had received checkpoint inhibitors. Three dose-escalation patients achieved partial responses, one with hepatocellular carcinoma and two with cutaneous melanoma. Peripheral TCRbeta sequencing was intended to test whether TCR sequence diversity was altered and clonal T-cell expansion was caused by ivuxolimab. The monotherapy dose-escalation portion (N ≈ 55 patients) of the phase I ivuxolimab trial is reported in the paper. Overall results and qualifications from the work: The antigen specificity of the peripheral T cells that underwent clonal expansion was not determined. After ivuxolimab, expanded clones were on average more numerous among CD8+ T cells than among CD4+ T cells. Low levels of normalized T-cell clonal expansion were also seen in some patients who did not respond. At doses of 0.1 to 3.0 mg/kg, clonal expansion of both CD4+ and CD8+ T cells in blood was seen between baseline and week 6. In the 0.1-3.0 mg/kg groups, partial responders were among the patients with the lowest normalized peripheral clonal expansion, particularly in CD8+ T cells.

Patients with a history of autoimmune disease or receiving systemic immunosuppression were excluded from the trial. Peripheral blood for TCR sequencing was drawn from every dose cohort at baseline, at cycle 4 day 1 and at cycle 7 day 1. Samples were obtained from an open-label, multicenter, first-in-human phase I dose-escalation trial of ivuxolimab. The trial enrolled adults with locally advanced or metastatic head and neck squamous cell, hepatocellular, melanoma or renal cell carcinoma. Before TCR sequencing, CD4+ T cells and CD8+ T cells from peripheral blood were sorted into separate populations. The sequence came from an adult with an advanced solid tumor such as melanoma, head and neck, liver or kidney cancer. The specimen comprised CD4+ or CD8+ T cells sorted from blood, sampled in a trial of the OX40 agonist ivuxolimab.

The nucleotide sequence is TGTGCCAGCAGTTACTCAGGAAATAGCAATCAGCCCCAGCATTTT. Its product reads: CASSYSGNSNQPQHF. The V and J genes are TRBV6-5 and TRBJ1-5, with the identity of the D gene unclear. The germline V gene gives CDR1 as MNHEY and CDR2 as SVGAGI. V is shortened by 0 bases, J by 0 bases, and the region joining them spans 6 bases. The CDR3 holds 15 amino acids from the cysteine to the phenylalanine. Just CDR3 DNA is preserved here, 45 bases in frame from base 1.